This T cell receptor beta chain was captured in a study of blood T cell repertoires in COVID-19. Study details: PBMCs, B-cell-depleted T cells, or T cells provided the cDNA or gDNA that made up the material.

CDR3 length equals 13 residues. Germline V gene sequence: CDR1 LNHNV, CDR2 YYDKDF (reference sequence). V shed 0 bases and J shed 7 bases, with 7 bases lying between them. Generated by immunoSEQ multiplex PCR, the TCRdb table keeps only in-frame clones and is missing some. There are 100,000 or so clones in the sample; around four fifths occur only once, and roughly 13% lies in the top ten. Sequencing used peripheral blood. The clonotype originates from a man aged 50 to 60 with active or convalescent COVID-19. The chain combines TRBV15 with TRBJ2-4; perhaps TRBD1 as D (6 bases). The CDR3 here is CATSRDQGNIQYF. The DNA of the CDR3 is TGTGCCACCAGCAGAGATCAGGGGAACATTCAGTACTTC.